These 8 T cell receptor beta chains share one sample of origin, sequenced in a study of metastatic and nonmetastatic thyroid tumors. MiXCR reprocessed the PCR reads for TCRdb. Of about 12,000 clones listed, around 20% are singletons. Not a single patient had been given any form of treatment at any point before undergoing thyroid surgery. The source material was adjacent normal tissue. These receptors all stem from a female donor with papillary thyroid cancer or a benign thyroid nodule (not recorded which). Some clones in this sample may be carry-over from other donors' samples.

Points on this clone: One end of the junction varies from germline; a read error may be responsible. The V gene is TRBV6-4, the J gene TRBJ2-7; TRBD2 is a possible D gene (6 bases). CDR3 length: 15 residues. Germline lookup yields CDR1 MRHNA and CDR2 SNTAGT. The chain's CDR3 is CSSSQRRGASYEQYF. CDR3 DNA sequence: TGTTCCAGCAGCCAACGGAGGGGCGCCTCCTACGAGCAGTACTTC.

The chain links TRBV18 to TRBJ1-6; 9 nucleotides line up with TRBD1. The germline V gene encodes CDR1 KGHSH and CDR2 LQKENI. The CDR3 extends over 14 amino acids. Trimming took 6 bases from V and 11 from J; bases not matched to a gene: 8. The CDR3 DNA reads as TGTGCCAGCTCTCCGGACAGGGGCAGGACACCCCTCCACTTT. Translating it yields CASSPDRGRTPLHF.

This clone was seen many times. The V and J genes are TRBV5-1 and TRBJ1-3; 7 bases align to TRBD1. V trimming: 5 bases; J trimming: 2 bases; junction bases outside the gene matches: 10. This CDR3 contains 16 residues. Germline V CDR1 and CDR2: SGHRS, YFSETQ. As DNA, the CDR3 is TGCGCCAGCAGTGCCATCGAGGGGGCGGCTGGAAACACCATATATTTT. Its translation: CASSAIEGAAGNTIYF.

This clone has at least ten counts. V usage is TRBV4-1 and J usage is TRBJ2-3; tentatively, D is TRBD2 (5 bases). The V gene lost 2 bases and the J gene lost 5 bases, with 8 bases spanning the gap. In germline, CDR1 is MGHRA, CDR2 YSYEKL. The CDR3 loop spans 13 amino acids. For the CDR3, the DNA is TGCGCCAGCAGCCAATTCCGGGAAGATACGCAGTATTTT. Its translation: CASSQFREDTQYF.

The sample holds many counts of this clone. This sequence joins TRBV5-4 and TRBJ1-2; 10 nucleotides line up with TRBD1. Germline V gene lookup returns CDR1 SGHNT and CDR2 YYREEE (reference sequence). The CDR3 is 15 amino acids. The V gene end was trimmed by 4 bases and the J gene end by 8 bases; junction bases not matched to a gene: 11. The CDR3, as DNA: TGTGCCAGCAGCGAACCGGGACAGGGGTTCGACGGCTACACCTTC. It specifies CASSEPGQGFDGYTF.

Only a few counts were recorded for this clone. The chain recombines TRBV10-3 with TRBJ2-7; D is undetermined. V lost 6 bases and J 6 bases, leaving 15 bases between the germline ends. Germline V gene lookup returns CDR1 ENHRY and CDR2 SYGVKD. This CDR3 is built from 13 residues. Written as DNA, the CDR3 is TGTGCCATCAGCGCCCACTGGTGGGCCGAGCAGTACTTC. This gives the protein CAISAHWWAEQYF.

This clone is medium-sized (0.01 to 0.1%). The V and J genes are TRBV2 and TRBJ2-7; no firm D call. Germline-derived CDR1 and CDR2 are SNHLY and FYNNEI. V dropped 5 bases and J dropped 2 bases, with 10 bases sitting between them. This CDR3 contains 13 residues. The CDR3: CASSYYGPYEQYF. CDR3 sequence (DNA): TGTGCCAGCAGTTATTATGGGCCCTACGAGCAGTACTTC.

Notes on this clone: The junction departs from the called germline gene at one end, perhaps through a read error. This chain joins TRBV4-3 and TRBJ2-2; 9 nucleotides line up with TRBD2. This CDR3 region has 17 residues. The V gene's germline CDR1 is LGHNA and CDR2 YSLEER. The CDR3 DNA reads TGCGCCAGCAGCCAACCTGGCCTTAGCGGGAGCGCCGGGAAGCTGTTTTTT. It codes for CASSQPGLSGSAGKLFF.